The present entry profiles one T cell receptor beta chain with its context. This entry comes from a study of blood T cell repertoires in COVID-19. About the study: Samples taken during acute and convalescent COVID-19 were collected in the United States, Italy and Spain.

Patients in Seattle were enrolled during active infection, then followed longitudinally. In the authors' workflow: Estimation of nucleated cell counts was performed using reference gene primer amplification. Generated by immunoSEQ multiplex PCR, the TCRdb table keeps only in-frame clones and is missing some. V and J calls and clone size are given by that table; D and trimming were obtained from the DNA. The sample holds approximately 210,000 clones; less than 90% are singletons and the top ten take about 10%. The CDR3 consists of 14 residues. Trimming stripped 3 bases from V and 5 bases from J, with 13 bases between. Per germline, CDR1 LNHDA and CDR2 SQIVND (reference sequence).

The clonotype comes from an elderly woman with COVID-19, enrolled during active disease. Sequencing was carried out using peripheral blood. The rearrangement joins TRBV19 to TRBJ1-1; no clear D. CDR3 coding DNA: TGTGCCAGTAGTATGGCCCGGGATAGGACTGAAGCTTTCTTT. It encodes CASSMARDRTEAFF.